One sample yielded the 27 T cell receptor beta chains listed below, sequenced in a study of CD8 T cells in Susac syndrome. After extraction with the RNeasy kit, about 0.5 to 1 ug of the RNA was reverse transcribed using random hexamers. TCRdb passed the immunoSEQ multiplex PCR reads through MiXCR, listing each CDR3 protein once. The table shows some 100,000 distinct CDR3 sequences, with around 95% occurring only once. Sequenced: CD4+ T cells from PBMCs. The receptors were gathered from a human donor in good health.

J is TRBJ2-7 and V is TRBV12-3 or TRBV12-4; D uncertain. Trimming took 0 bases from V and 7 from J, leaving 7 bases between them. The CDR3 extends over 12 amino acids. The CDR3 region has the DNA TGTGCCAGCAGTTTAGCGCACCGGGAGCAGTACTTC. Residues: CASSLAHREQYF.

V usage is TRBV29-1 and J usage is TRBJ2-2; 8 positions agree with TRBD1. J was trimmed by 4 bases and V by 6 bases; bases with no gene match: 7. Germline V CDR1 and CDR2: SQVTM, ANQGSEA. The CDR3 is 14 residues long. CDR3 protein: CSVISRGPTGELFF. The CDR3 DNA is TGCAGCGTAATAAGCAGGGGGCCCACCGGGGAGCTGTTTTTT.

The rearrangement joins TRBV28 to TRBJ2-7, with 10 bases fitting TRBD1. J gave up 2 bases and V 3 bases, and 4 bases lay outside the gene matches. The CDR3 covers 15 residues. Germline lookup yields CDR1 MDHEN and CDR2 SYDVKM. CDR3 sequence reads: CASSFTGTGAYEQYF. CDR3 DNA sequence: TGTGCCAGCAGTTTTACCGGGACAGGGGCCTACGAGCAGTACTTC. Combining the CDR3 with reference TRBV28 and TRBJ2-7 gives the whole variable domain DVKVTQSSRYLVKRTGEKVFLECVQDMDHENMFWYRQDPGLGLRLIYFSYDVKMKEKGDIPEGYSVSREKKERFSLILESASTNQTSMYLCASSFTGTGAYEQYFGPGTRLTVT.

The V gene is TRBV5-4, the J gene TRBJ2-3; D may be TRBD1 or TRBD2 (6 bases each). The germline V and J ends were trimmed by 6 bases and 3 bases, with 17 bases remaining between them. The CDR3 length is 15 residues. Germline CDR1 reads SGHNT; CDR2 reads YYREEE (reference sequence). CDR3 loop: CASNKGGIGTDTQYF. In nucleotides, the CDR3 is TGTGCCAGCAACAAAGGGGGGATTGGAACAGATACGCAGTATTTT.

In this sample, this clonotype turned up once. The chain combines TRBV2 with TRBJ1-4; perhaps TRBD1 as D (6 bases). V lost 10 bases, J lost 7 bases, and 16 bases lay in between. The CDR3 is 13 amino acids. Germline assignment: CDR1 SNHLY and CDR2 FYNNEI. The CDR3 loop reads CATRDNLSEKLFF. The CDR3 DNA is TGTGCCACCCGGGACAACCTGAGTGAAAAACTGTTTTTT.

The gene calls are TRBV29-1 and TRBJ1-1; D unclear. CDR1 and CDR2 (germline): SQVTM, ANQGSEA. This CDR3 has 11 amino acids. The germline V and J ends were trimmed by 7 bases and 7 bases, with 13 bases remaining between them. CDR3 protein: CSGAKGFEAFF. The CDR3 nucleotides read TGCAGCGGGGCTAAGGGCTTTGAAGCTTTCTTT.

The chain combines TRBV23-1 with TRBJ2-1; TRBD1 matches 9 bases. TRBV23-1 is an open reading frame, and its role is uncertain. There are 13 residues in the CDR3. V dropped 11 bases and J dropped 5; count of bases not matched to a gene: 7. The CDR3 DNA is TGCGCCTGGGGGGACAGGGTTAACAATGAGCAGTTCTTC. Translating it yields CAWGDRVNNEQFF.

A single count supports this clonotype. V gene TRBV18 combines with J gene TRBJ1-3, with D perhaps TRBD1 (6 bases). The CDR3 is made up of 18 amino acids. V was clipped by 4 bases and J by 0 bases, with 19 bases between them. Germline V gene lookup returns CDR1 KGHSH and CDR2 LQKENI. CDR3 DNA: TGTGCCAGCTCACAGCTACAGGGCGTCACTCTCTCTGGAAACACCATATATTTT. Translation gives CASSQLQGVTLSGNTIYF.

The V call is TRBV9, the J call TRBJ1-3; D gene uncertain. Trimming removed 4 bases at V and 2 bases at J, with 19 bases between. There are 17 residues in the CDR3. The germline V gene encodes CDR1 SGDLS and CDR2 YYNGEE. The CDR3 DNA reads TGTGCCAGCAGCCCTCGGGGAGGAGAAACTGCTGGAAACACCATATATTTT. It is translated as CASSPRGGETAGNTIYF.

The V and J genes are TRBV10-3 and TRBJ1-1, with D tentatively TRBD1 (5 bases). Germline CDR1 ENHRY, CDR2 SYGVKD. V was pared by 1 base and J by 7 bases, with 10 bases between. The CDR3 extends over 13 amino acids. CDR3 region: CAISEFQGNEAFF. The CDR3 DNA sequence: TGTGCCATCAGTGAGTTCCAGGGAAATGAAGCTTTCTTT.

J is TRBJ2-7 and V is TRBV7-9; TRBD1 matches at 8 bases. V lost 5 bases, J lost 7 bases, and 10 bases stayed unmatched. The germline V gene encodes CDR1 SEHNR and CDR2 FQNEAQ (reference sequence). The CDR3 is 14 amino acids. The CDR3 sequence is CASSQGQGNTEQYF. CDR3 nucleotide sequence: TGTGCCAGCAGCCAAGGACAGGGAAACACGGAGCAGTACTTC.

CDR3 sequence (DNA): TGTGCCAGCAGGGCGACAGCTGATGGCACTGAAGCTTTCTTT. Translated: CASRATADGTEAFF. The chain carries TRBV2 and TRBJ1-1; TRBD1 is a possible D gene (5 bases). The CDR3 loop spans 14 amino acids. Trimming left V 6 bases short and J 4 bases short, with 15 bases between. Per the germline V gene, CDR1 is SNHLY and CDR2 is FYNNEI.

This chain joins TRBV18 and TRBJ2-7; TRBD1 is a possible D gene (6 bases). The CDR3 extends over 12 amino acids. CDR1 and CDR2 (germline): KGHSH, LQKENI. With 3 bases removed from V and 5 bases from J, the gap between germline ends came to 8 bases. CDR3: CASSPQGNEQYF. CDR3 DNA sequence: TGTGCCAGCTCACCCCAGGGGAACGAGCAGTACTTC.

This rearrangement joins TRBV25-1 to TRBJ2-1; 9 bases align to TRBD1. V dropped 6 bases and J dropped 6; count of bases not matched to a gene: 6. Germline values: CDR1 MGHDK, CDR2 SYGVNS. This CDR3 has 14 amino acids. CDR3 protein: CASRGDRAINEQFF. For the CDR3, the DNA is TGTGCCAGCAGGGGGGACAGGGCGATCAATGAGCAGTTCTTC.

This clonotype came up once. The chain links TRBV7-8 to TRBJ1-5, with D maybe TRBD1 (5 bases). The CDR3 is 18 residues long. The germline gives CDR1 SGHVS, CDR2 FQNEAQ. Trimming took off 1 base at V and 4 bases at J, with 20 bases between the two ends. CDR3 sequence (DNA): TGTGCCAGCAGCTTAGGGAGGAGGGGCCCCCGCCCAAATCAGCCCCAGCATTTT. The encoded protein is CASSLGRRGPRPNQPQHF.

The chain employs TRBV29-1 and TRBJ2-5; D possibly corresponds to TRBD2 (6 bases). Trimming pared 6 bases from V and 4 bases from J, leaving 12 bases between. Germline V gene lookup returns CDR1 SQVTM and CDR2 ANQGSEA. This CDR3 is 12 amino acids long. The CDR3 sequence: CSVGGVPETQYF. The DNA of the CDR3 is TGCAGCGTAGGCGGGGTGCCAGAGACCCAGTACTTC.

The chain carries TRBV2 and TRBJ1-1; no clear D. Trimming took 6 bases from V and 5 from J, leaving 10 bases between them. CDR3 size: 12 residues. CDR1 and CDR2 from the germline V gene are SNHLY and FYNNEI. Here the CDR3 reads CASRTHRTEAFF. DNA of the CDR3: TGTGCCAGCAGAACCCATCGGACTGAAGCTTTCTTT.

This rearrangement joins TRBV4-1 to TRBJ2-7, with D possibly TRBD1 on 6 matching bases. The germline V gene encodes CDR1 MGHRA and CDR2 YSYEKL. This CDR3 has 15 residues. V was shortened by 1 base and J by 3 bases, with 13 bases between the two germline ends. The CDR3 sequence: CASSQGAQGRYEQYF. Written as DNA, the CDR3 is TGCGCCAGCAGCCAAGGGGCCCAGGGGCGCTACGAGCAGTACTTC.

CDR3 DNA sequence: TGTGCCAGCAGCCAAGGTCGGCCCCCTAGGGAGACCCAGTACTTC. Protein: CASSQGRPPRETQYF. The rearrangement uses TRBV3-1 and TRBJ2-5; no firm D call. From germline, CDR1 is LGHDT and CDR2 YNNKEL (reference sequence). The CDR3 covers 15 residues. Trimming left V 1 base short and J 5 bases short, with 14 bases between.

The chain recombines TRBV3-1 with TRBJ1-4; no clear D. CDR3 length: 12 amino acids. Trimming took off 4 bases at V and 8 bases at J, with 8 bases between the two ends. The germline V gene encodes CDR1 LGHDT and CDR2 YNNKEL (reference sequence). The CDR3 loop reads CASSLIGEKLFF. The CDR3 DNA is TGTGCCAGCAGCCTCATTGGAGAAAAACTGTTTTTT.

The chain couples TRBV6-2 or TRBV6-3 to TRBJ2-1, with D maybe TRBD1 (6 bases). Germline V lookup: CDR1 MNHEY, CDR2 SVGEGT. Trimming took off 4 bases at V and 1 base at J, with 11 bases between the two ends. There are 15 residues in the CDR3. The CDR3 loop reads CASSSRGFSYNEQFF. For the CDR3, the DNA is TGTGCCAGCAGTTCCAGGGGTTTTTCCTACAATGAGCAGTTCTTC.

The rearrangement uses TRBV2 and TRBJ2-4, with D possibly matching TRBD1 (6 bases). V lost 4 bases to trimming and J lost 8 bases, with 9 bases between them. CDR3 size: 12 residues. Per the germline V gene, CDR1 is SNHLY and CDR2 is FYNNEI. CDR3 protein: CASSVEGDIQYF. The CDR3 DNA is TGTGCCAGCAGTGTTGAGGGGGACATTCAGTACTTC. Full variable domain (remainder filled in from reference TRBV2 and TRBJ2-4): EPEVTQTPSHQVTQMGQEVILRCVPISNHLYFYWYRQILGQKVEFLVSFYNNEISEKSEIFDDQFSVERPDGSNFTLKIRSTKLEDSAMYFCASSVEGDIQYFGAGTRLSVL.

The chain employs TRBV20-1 and TRBJ1-5; perhaps TRBD1 as D (6 bases). The V end lost 2 bases, the J end lost 2 bases, and 13 bases lay between the germline ends. This CDR3 is built from 15 residues. From germline, CDR1 is DFQATT and CDR2 SNEGSKA (reference sequence). CDR3: CSARLGGKGNQPQHF. CDR3 DNA: TGCAGTGCTAGATTAGGGGGGAAGGGCAATCAGCCCCAGCATTTT.

The gene calls are TRBV6-2 or TRBV6-3 and TRBJ2-7; 8 bases are a match to TRBD2. The CDR3 sequence is 15 residues long. V dropped 2 bases and J dropped 1; count of bases not matched to a gene: 4. Germline V lookup: CDR1 MNHEY, CDR2 SVGEGT. CDR3 residues: CASSYPTGGSYEQYF. Written as DNA, the CDR3 is TGTGCCAGCAGTTACCCAACGGGAGGGTCCTACGAGCAGTACTTC.

The chain is built from TRBV7-2 and TRBJ1-5; maybe TRBD1 (6 bases). Germline V gene sequence: CDR1 SGHTA, CDR2 FQGNSA. Deletions cut 1 base from V and 0 bases from J, with 10 bases between. This CDR3 is 16 amino acids long. CDR3 region: CASSLGWGASNQPQHF. The CDR3 coding sequence is TGTGCCAGCAGCTTAGGATGGGGGGCTAGCAATCAGCCCCAGCATTTT.

V is TRBV12-3 or TRBV12-4 and J is TRBJ1-6; D is unclear. The CDR3 has 13 amino acids. With 3 bases removed from V and 8 bases from J, the gap between germline ends came to 8 bases. The CDR3 nucleotides are TGTGCCAGCAGTTTCCTGAGGGATTCACCCCTCCACTTT. Protein product: CASSFLRDSPLHF.

The V call is TRBV6-2 or TRBV6-3, the J call TRBJ1-2; perhaps TRBD1 as D (6 bases). This CDR3 region has 13 residues. V was cut by 2 bases and J by 2 bases, with 6 bases left in between. Germline lookup yields CDR1 MNHEY and CDR2 SVGEGT. The DNA of the CDR3 is TGTGCCAGCAGTTACGGACAGAACTATGGCTACACCTTC. The encoded protein is CASSYGQNYGYTF.